These 8 T cell receptor beta chains share one sample of origin, sequenced in a study of T cells in Graves' hyperthyroidism and ophthalmopathy. What was amplified from RNA transcripts were TCR beta CDR3 regions. First-round RT-PCR with HTBI primers amplified the TCR CDR3 region. TCRdb fed the multiplex PCR reads into MiXCR, producing one record per CDR3 protein. The sample includes about 590,000 distinct CDR3 sequences, approximately 15% of them seen just once. Sequences were obtained from blood. These receptors all stem from a woman aged 25-40 years with Graves' hyperthyroidism.

The chain is built from TRBV19 and TRBJ2-2; possibly TRBD1 or TRBD2 for D (6 bases each). This CDR3 is built from 15 residues. V gave up 5 bases and J gave up 5 bases, with 15 bases separating them. CDR1 is LNHDA and CDR2 is SQIVND in the germline V gene (reference sequence). The CDR3 sequence: CASSRGGRITGELFF. The CDR3 DNA reads as TGTGCCAGTAGTCGAGGGGGGCGCATAACCGGGGAGCTGTTTTTT.

The V and J genes are TRBV30 and TRBJ2-4, with TRBD1 matching over 7 bases. V was clipped by 5 bases and J by 0 bases; unmatched bases: 13. Germline CDR1 GTSNPN, CDR2 SVGIG (reference sequence). The CDR3 runs 17 residues. The CDR3 spells CAWGSPRDRLAKNIQYF. The CDR3 nucleotides read TGTGCCTGGGGGTCTCCTCGGGACAGATTAGCCAAAAACATTCAGTACTTC.

This clonotype was found many times. The chain uses TRBV27 and TRBJ2-3, with TRBD1 matching 11 bases. Germline V gene data show CDR1 as MNHEY and CDR2 as SMNVEV (reference sequence). Trimming at V came to 4 bases and at J to 5 bases, leaving 2 bases not matched to a gene. This CDR3 spans 14 amino acids. In nucleotides, the CDR3 is TGTGCCAGCAGTTGGGGACAGGGGGTAGATACGCAGTATTTT. Its protein product is CASSWGQGVDTQYF.

In this sample, this clonotype turned up once. The CDR3 sequence: CASHPPGQGASNTEAFF. The CDR3 DNA reads as TGTGCCAGCCACCCCCCGGGACAGGGGGCGTCGAACACTGAAGCTTTCTTT. The V gene is TRBV28, the J gene TRBJ1-1; 12 nucleotides align to TRBD1. CDR1 and CDR2 from the germline V gene are MDHEN and SYDVKM. This CDR3 has 17 residues. The V gene end was trimmed by 8 bases and the J gene end by 1 base; junction bases not matched to a gene: 11.

On this clonotype itself: This clone may be a read error of a much larger clone one base away. The V gene is TRBV28, the J gene TRBJ2-7, with a tentative D call TRBD2 (5 bases). The CDR3 covers 13 residues. Germline V lookup: CDR1 MDHEN, CDR2 SYDVKM. The CDR3 protein is CASSLGLIYERYF. Here the CDR3 DNA reads TGTGCCAGCAGTCTAGGACTTATCTACGAGCGGTACTTC.

This clonotype came up many times. V is TRBV6-2 or TRBV6-3 and J is TRBJ2-7; D is unclear. V was clipped by 5 bases and J by 1 base, with 12 bases between them. CDR1 is MNHEY and CDR2 is SVGEGT in the germline V gene. This CDR3 comprises 14 residues. The CDR3 protein is CASSPDPRSYEQYF. CDR3 bases: TGTGCCAGCAGTCCGGACCCCAGGTCCTACGAGCAGTACTTC.

This clonotype was seen at least ten times. This sequence joins TRBV2 and TRBJ2-7; D gene unclear. Looked up from germline, CDR1 is SNHLY and CDR2 is FYNNEI. The CDR3 extends over 13 amino acids. The ends were cut back, 6 bases at V and 4 bases at J, with 13 bases in the middle. In DNA, the CDR3 is TGTGCCAGCAGGGTTAGCCGCTCGTACGAGCAGTACTTC. Translation: CASRVSRSYEQYF.

The chain joins TRBV19 to TRBJ1-2; D may be TRBD1 (6 bases). CDR1 LNHDA and CDR2 SQIVND come from the germline V gene (reference sequence). The CDR3 is 15 amino acids. V was trimmed by 5 bases and J by 4 bases, leaving 17 bases between them. The CDR3 DNA follows: TGTGCCAGTAGTTTAAACCGGGACACCCGCTATGGCTACACCTTC. Protein sequence: CASSLNRDTRYGYTF.